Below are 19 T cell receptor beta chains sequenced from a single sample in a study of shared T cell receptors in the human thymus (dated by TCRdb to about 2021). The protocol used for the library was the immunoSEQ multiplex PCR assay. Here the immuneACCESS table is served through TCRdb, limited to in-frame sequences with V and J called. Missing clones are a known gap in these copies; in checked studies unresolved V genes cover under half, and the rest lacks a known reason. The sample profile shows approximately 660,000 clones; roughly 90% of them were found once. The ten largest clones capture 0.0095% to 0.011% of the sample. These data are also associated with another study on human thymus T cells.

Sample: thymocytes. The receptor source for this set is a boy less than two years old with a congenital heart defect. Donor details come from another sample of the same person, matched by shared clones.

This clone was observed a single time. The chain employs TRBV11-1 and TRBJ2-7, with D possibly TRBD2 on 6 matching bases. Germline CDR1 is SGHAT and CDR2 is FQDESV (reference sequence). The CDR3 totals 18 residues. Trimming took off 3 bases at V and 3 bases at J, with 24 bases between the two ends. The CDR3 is CASSLRRSGGLPNYEQYF. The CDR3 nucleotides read TGTGCCAGCAGCTTGCGGCGATCTGGAGGACTACCTAACTACGAGCAGTACTTC.

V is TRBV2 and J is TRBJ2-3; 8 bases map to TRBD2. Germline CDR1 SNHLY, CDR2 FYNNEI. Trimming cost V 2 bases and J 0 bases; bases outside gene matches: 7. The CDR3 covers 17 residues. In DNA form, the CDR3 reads TGTGCCAGCAGTGAATTCCGGCGGGAGGATAGCACAGATACGCAGTATTTT. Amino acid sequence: CASSEFRREDSTDTQYF.

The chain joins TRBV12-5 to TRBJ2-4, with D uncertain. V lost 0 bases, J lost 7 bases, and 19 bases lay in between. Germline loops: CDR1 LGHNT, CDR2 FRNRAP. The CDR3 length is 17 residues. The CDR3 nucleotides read TGTGCTAGTGGTTTGGTAGGTACAGTCACGCACGAGAACATTCAGTACTTC. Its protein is CASGLVGTVTHENIQYF. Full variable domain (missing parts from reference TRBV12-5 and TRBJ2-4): DARVTQTPRHKVTEMGQEVTMRCQPILGHNTVFWYRQTMMQGLELLAYFRNRAPLDDSGMPKDRFSAEMPDATLATLKIQPSEPRDSAVYFCASGLVGTVTHENIQYFGAGTRLSVL.

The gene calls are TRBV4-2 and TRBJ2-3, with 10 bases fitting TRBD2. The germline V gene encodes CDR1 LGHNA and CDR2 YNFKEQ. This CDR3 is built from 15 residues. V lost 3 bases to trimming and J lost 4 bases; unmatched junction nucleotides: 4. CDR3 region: CASSHLAGVPDTQYF. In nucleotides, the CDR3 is TGTGCCAGCAGCCACCTAGCGGGAGTCCCAGATACGCAGTATTTT.

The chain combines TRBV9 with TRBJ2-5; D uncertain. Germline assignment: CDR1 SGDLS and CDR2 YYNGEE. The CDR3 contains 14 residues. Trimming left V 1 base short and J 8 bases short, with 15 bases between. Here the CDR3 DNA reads TGTGCCAGCAGCGTAAACCTGGCCATTGGCACCCAGTACTTC. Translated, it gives CASSVNLAIGTQYF.

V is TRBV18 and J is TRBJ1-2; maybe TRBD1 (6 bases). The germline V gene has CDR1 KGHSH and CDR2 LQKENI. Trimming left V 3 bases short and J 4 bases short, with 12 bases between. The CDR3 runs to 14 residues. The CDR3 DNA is TGTGCCAGCTCACCTAGACAGGTTAGCTATGGCTACACCTTC. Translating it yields CASSPRQVSYGYTF.

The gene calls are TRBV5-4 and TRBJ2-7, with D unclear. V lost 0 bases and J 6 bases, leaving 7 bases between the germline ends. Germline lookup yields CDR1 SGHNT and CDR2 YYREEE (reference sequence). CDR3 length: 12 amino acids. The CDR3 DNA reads TGTGCCAGCAGCTTGGGGCCGGGCGAGCAGTACTTC. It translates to CASSLGPGEQYF. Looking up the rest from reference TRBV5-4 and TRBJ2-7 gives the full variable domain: ETGVTQSPTHLIKTRGQQVTLRCSSQSGHNTVSWYQQALGQGPQFIFQYYREEENGRGNFPPRFSGLQFPNYSSELNVNALELDDSALYLCASSLGPGEQYFGPGTRLTVT.

CDR3 coding DNA: TGTGCCAGTAGGATCGGACAGGGCCACGAGCAGTACTTC. It translates to CASRIGQGHEQYF. The rearrangement uses TRBV19 and TRBJ2-7; TRBD1 matches at 8 bases. This CDR3 region has 13 residues. With 6 bases clipped from V and 5 bases from J, the junction kept 6 bases outside the gene matches. CDR1 is LNHDA, CDR2 SQIVND, per germline (reference sequence).

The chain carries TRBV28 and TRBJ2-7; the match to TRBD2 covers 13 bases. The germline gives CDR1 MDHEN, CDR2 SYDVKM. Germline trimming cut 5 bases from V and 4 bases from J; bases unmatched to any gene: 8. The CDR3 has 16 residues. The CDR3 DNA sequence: TGTGCCAGCAGTGCCGGACTAGCGGGAGATGTGTACGAGCAGTACTTC. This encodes CASSAGLAGDVYEQYF. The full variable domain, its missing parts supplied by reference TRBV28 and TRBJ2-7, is DVKVTQSSRYLVKRTGEKVFLECVQDMDHENMFWYRQDPGLGLRLIYFSYDVKMKEKGDIPEGYSVSREKKERFSLILESASTNQTSMYLCASSAGLAGDVYEQYFGPGTRLTVT.

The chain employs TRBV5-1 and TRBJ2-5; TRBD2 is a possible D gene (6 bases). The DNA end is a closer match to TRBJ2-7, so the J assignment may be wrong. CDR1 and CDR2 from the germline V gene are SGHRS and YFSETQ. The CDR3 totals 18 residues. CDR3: CASSLKRPNGTLLGEQYF. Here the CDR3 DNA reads TGCGCCAGCAGCTTGAAACGCCCCAACGGGACTCTCCTCGGCGAGCAGTACTTC.

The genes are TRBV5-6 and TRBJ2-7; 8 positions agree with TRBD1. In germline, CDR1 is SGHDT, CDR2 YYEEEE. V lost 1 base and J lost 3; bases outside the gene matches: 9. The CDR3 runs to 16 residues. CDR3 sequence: CASSLKSWTGFYEQYF. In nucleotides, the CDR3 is TGTGCCAGCAGCTTGAAGTCCTGGACAGGGTTCTACGAGCAGTACTTC. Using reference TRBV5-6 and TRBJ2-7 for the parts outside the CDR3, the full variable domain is DAGVTQSPTHLIKTRGQQVTLRCSPKSGHDTVSWYQQALGQGPQFIFQYYEEEERQRGNFPDRFSGHQFPNYSSELNVNALLLGDSALYLCASSLKSWTGFYEQYFGPGTRLTVT.

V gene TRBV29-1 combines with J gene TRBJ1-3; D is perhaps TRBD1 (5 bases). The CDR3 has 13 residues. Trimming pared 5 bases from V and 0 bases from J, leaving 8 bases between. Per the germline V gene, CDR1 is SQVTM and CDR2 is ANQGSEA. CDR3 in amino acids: CSVRGLSGNTIYF. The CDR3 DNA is TGCAGCGTTCGGGGACTCTCTGGAAACACCATATATTTT.

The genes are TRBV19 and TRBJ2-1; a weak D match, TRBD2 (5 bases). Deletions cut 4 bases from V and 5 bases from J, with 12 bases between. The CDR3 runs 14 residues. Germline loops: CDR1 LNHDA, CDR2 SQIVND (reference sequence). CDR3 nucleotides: TGTGCCAGTAGTACCCTTGGACTCGACAATGAGCAGTTCTTC. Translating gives CASSTLGLDNEQFF.

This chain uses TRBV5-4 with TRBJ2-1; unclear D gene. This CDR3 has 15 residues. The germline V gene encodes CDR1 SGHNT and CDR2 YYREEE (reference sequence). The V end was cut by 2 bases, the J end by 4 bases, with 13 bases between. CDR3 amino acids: CASSFPGPQYNEQFF. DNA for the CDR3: TGTGCCAGCAGCTTCCCGGGTCCCCAATACAATGAGCAGTTCTTC.

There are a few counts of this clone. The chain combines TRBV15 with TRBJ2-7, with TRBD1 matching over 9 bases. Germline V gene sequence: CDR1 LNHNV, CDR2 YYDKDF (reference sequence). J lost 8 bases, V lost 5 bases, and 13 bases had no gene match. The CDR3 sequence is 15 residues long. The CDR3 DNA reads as TGTGCCACCAGCCTCCCCGGGACAGGGTCTCAAAAGCAGTACTTC. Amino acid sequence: CATSLPGTGSQKQYF. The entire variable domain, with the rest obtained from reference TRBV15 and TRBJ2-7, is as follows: DAMVIQNPRYQVTQFGKPVTLSCSQTLNHNVMYWYQQKSSQAPKLLFHYYDKDFNNEADTPDNFQSRRPNTSFCFLDIRSPGLGDTAMYLCATSLPGTGSQKQYFGPGTRLTVT.

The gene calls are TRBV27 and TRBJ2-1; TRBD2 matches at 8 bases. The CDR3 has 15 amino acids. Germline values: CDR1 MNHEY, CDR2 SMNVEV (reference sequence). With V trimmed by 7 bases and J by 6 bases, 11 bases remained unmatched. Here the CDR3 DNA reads TGTGCCAGCACCGTCTCCGGAGCGGGAGTCAATGAGCAGTTCTTC. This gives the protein CASTVSGAGVNEQFF.

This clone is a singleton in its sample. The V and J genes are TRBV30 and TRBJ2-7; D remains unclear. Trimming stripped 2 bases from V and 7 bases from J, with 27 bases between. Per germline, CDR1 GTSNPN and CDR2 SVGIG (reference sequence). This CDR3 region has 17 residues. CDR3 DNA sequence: TGTGCCTGGAGTCAAGTTTCGGAGAGACCCAGCTTCTGGGAGCAGTACTTC. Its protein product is CAWSQVSERPSFWEQYF.

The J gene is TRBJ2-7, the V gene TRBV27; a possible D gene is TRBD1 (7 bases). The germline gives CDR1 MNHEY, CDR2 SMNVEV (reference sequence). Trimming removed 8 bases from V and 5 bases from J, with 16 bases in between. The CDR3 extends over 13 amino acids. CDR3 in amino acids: CASGGGSIHEQYF. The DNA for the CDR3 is TGTGCCAGCGGAGGGGGCTCCATCCACGAGCAGTACTTC.

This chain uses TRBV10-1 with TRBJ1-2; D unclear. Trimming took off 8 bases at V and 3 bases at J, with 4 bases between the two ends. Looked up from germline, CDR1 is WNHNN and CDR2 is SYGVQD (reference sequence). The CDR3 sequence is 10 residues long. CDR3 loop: CASQYYGYTF. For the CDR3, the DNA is TGCGCCAGCCAATACTATGGCTACACCTTC.